A selection of T cell receptor beta chains follows, all from one sample in a study of shared clonotypes between healthy human individuals. Here immunoSEQ multiplex PCR was the method, and the copy in TCRdb shows in-frame clones only, minus some. Of around 2,100,000 clones listed, about 95% are singletons. Sample: naive CD8+ T cells sorted from blood. These receptors all stem from a man between 18 and 29 years old in good health. CDR3s include the opening cysteine and the closing phenylalanine or tryptophan. The D gene is left open where the match is weak. Only part of the rows carry a size: once, few, many, or a class if the clone is expanded.

V	D	size	J	length	DNA	CDR3
TRBV7-9	-	-	TRBJ1-2	15	TGTGCCAGCAGCTATTCTGGACAGATGTTCTATGGCTACACCTTC	CASSYSGQMFYGYTF
TRBV11-2	-	-	TRBJ1-5	13	TGTGCCAGCAGCTTAGGGCAGAATCAGCCCCAGCATTTT	CASSLGQNQPQHF
TRBV2	TRBD1	-	TRBJ1-4	14	TGTGCCAGCAGGGACGGACAGGGATGGGAAAAACTGTTTTTT	CASRDGQGWEKLFF
TRBV29-1	-	-	TRBJ2-3	12	TGCAGCGTGAACCCCGGGTCAGATACGCAGTATTTT	CSVNPGSDTQYF
TRBV5-1	TRBD2	-	TRBJ2-7	13	TGCGCCAGCAATAGCGGGAGCTCCTACGAGCAGTACTTC	CASNSGSSYEQYF
TRBV27	TRBD2	-	TRBJ2-7	15	TGTGCCAGCAGTTTCGCGCGGGGGGCGCCTTACGAGCAGTACTTC	CASSFARGAPYEQYF
TRBV21-1	-	-	TRBJ2-7	16	TGTGCCAGACCCTCCCCTAGACAGGTTGAAGACTACGAGCAGTACTTC	CARPSPRQVEDYEQYF
TRBV27	TRBD1	-	TRBJ2-7	19	TGTGCCAGCAGAAGGGTGGGGACAGGGGTGGTCTCAGTGGTCCACGAGCAGTACTTC	CASRRVGTGVVSVVHEQYF
TRBV10-1	TRBD2	-	TRBJ2-1	16	TGCGCCAGCAGCGGAGGGGCGGGAGTCCCCTACAATGAGCAGTTCTTC	CASSGGAGVPYNEQFF
TRBV7-9	TRBD2	once	TRBJ2-6	16	TGTGCCAGCAGCCAACCTAGCGGGAGTGGGGCCAACGTCCTGACTTTC	CASSQPSGSGANVLTF
TRBV10-2	-	-	TRBJ1-1	15	TGCGCCACCACCAGGGAAATCCAGGGGTACACTGAAGCTTTCTTT	CATTREIQGYTEAFF
TRBV4-1	-	-	TRBJ2-7	15	TGCGCCAGCAGTCCCGGTAGGGGGGGTCTGGGCGAGCAGTACTTC	CASSPGRGGLGEQYF
TRBV5-1	-	-	TRBJ2-5	14	TGCGCCAGCAGCTTGGAGAACAGACAAGAGACCCAGTACTTC	CASSLENRQETQYF
TRBV9	-	-	TRBJ2-7	15	TGTGCCAGCAGCGTTCGGGAAGTCCCTGCCTACGAGCAGTACTTC	CASSVREVPAYEQYF
TRBV19	TRBD2	-	TRBJ2-5	15	TGTGCCAGTAGGGAACTGACTAGCGGGAGTGAGACCCAGTACTTC	CASRELTSGSETQYF
TRBV18	-	-	TRBJ2-5	14	TGTGCCAGCTCACTCCACCCAATCCAAGAGACCCAGTACTTC	CASSLHPIQETQYF
TRBV30	TRBD1	-	TRBJ1-1	13	TGTGCCCTCGAGGGCAGGGGGATCACTGAAGCTTTCTTT	CALEGRGITEAFF
TRBV2	-	-	TRBJ2-1	17	TGTGCCAGCAGTGGAACCACAGGAGGCCCCTCCTACAATGAGCAGTTCTTC	CASSGTTGGPSYNEQFF
TRBV11-2	-	-	TRBJ2-7	14	TGTGCCAGCAGCTCCTACAGGGACCTACCCGAGCAGTACTTC	CASSSYRDLPEQYF
TRBV11-2	TRBD2	-	TRBJ2-5	18	TGTGCCAGCAGCACGACTAGCGGGGGGACTCACGGGAGAGAGACCCAGTACTTC	CASSTTSGGTHGRETQYF
TRBV6-1	-	-	TRBJ2-7	14	TGTGCCAGCAGTGAGACAGGAACCACCTACGAGCAGTACTTC	CASSETGTTYEQYF
TRBV14	TRBD2	-	TRBJ2-7	16	TGTGCCAGCAGCCGATTAGCGGGAGGACCTACCTACGAGCAGTACTTC	CASSRLAGGPTYEQYF
TRBV7-2	-	-	TRBJ1-2	11	TGTGCCAGCAGCGTCATTTATGGCTACACCTTC	CASSVIYGYTF
TRBV5-6	-	-	TRBJ2-5	15	TGTGCCAGCAGCTCTGGACAGAGATACCAAGAGACCCAGTACTTC	CASSSGQRYQETQYF
TRBV4-1	-	-	TRBJ1-6	18	TGCGCCAGCAGCCAAGATCGCCCCACTGCGGTGTATAATTCACCCCTCCACTTT	CASSQDRPTAVYNSPLHF
TRBV5-1	-	once	TRBJ2-6	16	TGCGCCAGCTCAACAGGCCTCGATTCTGGGGCCAACGTCCTGACTTTC	CASSTGLDSGANVLTF
TRBV6-5	-	-	TRBJ2-1	14	TGTGCCACCTTTTCCAGTCAGTCCTACAATGAGCAGTTCTTC	CATFSSQSYNEQFF
TRBV7-9	-	-	TRBJ1-2	15	TGTGCCAGCAGCTCAGGCGACGGGAATAACTATGGCTACACCTTC	CASSSGDGNNYGYTF
TRBV11-2	-	-	TRBJ2-7	14	TGTGCCAGCAGCTTAATGGGGGCAACCTACGAGCAGTACTTC	CASSLMGATYEQYF
TRBV5-1	-	-	TRBJ2-1	13	TGCGCCAGCAGCATGGGCTCCTACAATGAGCAGTTCTTC	CASSMGSYNEQFF
TRBV30	TRBD1	-	TRBJ1-1	14	TGTGCCTGGAGTGTACGACAGGGAAATACTGAAGCTTTCTTT	CAWSVRQGNTEAFF
TRBV5-5	-	once	TRBJ2-2	17	TGTGCCAGCAGCTTGGAGGGACGACAGATGAACACCGGGGAGCTGTTTTTT	CASSLEGRQMNTGELFF
TRBV4-1	-	-	TRBJ2-7	13	TGCGCCAGCTCCCCCGGCAGTGCCTACGAGCAGTACTTC	CASSPGSAYEQYF
TRBV7-9	-	-	TRBJ1-1	16	TGTGCCAGCAGCTTAGCGGGGGTAGGGTCGAACACTGAAGCTTTCTTT	CASSLAGVGSNTEAFF
TRBV30	-	-	TRBJ2-1	14	TGTGCCTGGAGGTTCGCCGGACAGACCGATGAGCAGTTCTTC	CAWRFAGQTDEQFF
TRBV4-1	-	-	TRBJ1-1	13	TGCGCCAGCAGCCAAGATAGGGGCACTGAAGCTTTCTTT	CASSQDRGTEAFF
TRBV7-9	-	-	TRBJ1-4	15	TGTGCCAGCAGCAGGATGGGTGGAACTAATGAAAAACTGTTTTTT	CASSRMGGTNEKLFF
TRBV14	-	-	TRBJ2-5	14	TGTGCCAGCAGCCCCGGGGTGTACCAAGAGACCCAGTACTTC	CASSPGVYQETQYF
TRBV4-1	-	-	TRBJ2-7	13	TGCGCCAGCAGCCAAGGAGACCCCGACGAGCAGTACTTC	CASSQGDPDEQYF
TRBV4-3	-	-	TRBJ2-7	14	TGCGCCAGCAGCCAATACCGGGGGACCTACGAGCAGTACTTC	CASSQYRGTYEQYF
TRBV2	-	-	TRBJ1-2	15	TGTGCCAGCAGTGAAGCGGGGGAGTGGGACTATGGCTACACCTTC	CASSEAGEWDYGYTF